The 19 T cell receptor beta chains in this list originate from one sample, sequenced in a study of blood T cell repertoires in COVID-19. Some clones are missing from TCRdb's copy, which holds only in-frame ones; the method was immunoSEQ multiplex PCR. The sample holds about 180,000 clones; 81% are singletons and the top ten take 12%. Sequencing input: peripheral blood. The receptors shown here come from a woman over 75 with COVID-19, enrolled during active disease.

This chain uses TRBV5-1 with TRBJ2-2; tentative D call: TRBD2 (6 bases). Trimming left V 0 bases short and J 5 bases short, with 14 bases between. There are 16 residues in the CDR3. Germline CDR1 reads SGHRS; CDR2 reads YFSETQ. The CDR3 DNA reads as TGCGCCAGCAGCTTGGCCCCGCTAGCGAGTACCGGGGAGCTGTTTTTT. Translation gives CASSLAPLASTGELFF.

The chain is built from TRBV6-5 and TRBJ1-3; D is unresolved. Germline-derived CDR1 and CDR2 are MNHEY and SVGAGI. V was clipped by 3 bases and J by 2 bases, with 14 bases between them. The CDR3 consists of 16 residues. CDR3 protein: CASSYSLRIAGNTIYF. The CDR3 DNA is TGTGCCAGCAGTTATAGTCTGAGGATTGCTGGAAACACCATATATTTT.

The genes are TRBV6-4 and TRBJ1-5; D may be TRBD1 (6 bases). The germline V and J ends were trimmed by 4 bases and 7 bases, with 14 bases remaining between them. Germline V gene sequence: CDR1 MRHNA, CDR2 SNTAGT. The CDR3 length is 14 residues. For the CDR3, the DNA is TGTGCCAGCAGTGCTGGGCAGGGGATCCAGCCCCAGCATTTT. This encodes CASSAGQGIQPQHF.

The chain recombines TRBV3-1 (or the pseudogene TRBV3-2) with TRBJ2-7, with 8 bases matching TRBD1. The CDR3 contains 16 residues. Germline-derived CDR1 and CDR2 are LGHDT and YNNKEL (reference sequence). After removal of 2 bases from V and 4 bases from J, the junction contained 10 bases not matched to a gene. The CDR3 region is CASSQCGTGISYEQYF. CDR3 sequence (DNA): TGTGCCAGCAGCCAATGTGGGACAGGCATCTCTTACGAGCAGTACTTC.

The V and J genes are TRBV28 and TRBJ1-5; D is unclear. The ends were cut back, 6 bases at V and 2 bases at J, with 14 bases in the middle. The germline CDR1 and CDR2 sequences are MDHEN and SYDVKM. The CDR3 runs 15 residues. In DNA, the CDR3 is TGTGCCAGCAGCGCCGGAGGTTTGGGCAATCAGCCCCAGCATTTT. This codes for CASSAGGLGNQPQHF.

The chain is built from TRBV7-4 and TRBJ2-1; 7 positions agree with TRBD1. V shed 5 bases, J shed 1 base, and the junction held 8 bases outside the gene matches. Germline CDR1 is SGHVT and CDR2 is SQSDAQ. The CDR3 is 16 residues long. CDR3 sequence reads: CASSPNRGFSYNEQFF. The CDR3 DNA reads TGTGCCAGCAGCCCGAACAGGGGTTTTTCCTACAATGAGCAGTTCTTC.

This clone occurred a few times. This chain links TRBV11-2 with TRBJ1-1, with D possibly being TRBD1 (5 bases). CDR3 length equals 12 residues. The V end lost 5 bases, the J end lost 4 bases, and 8 bases lay between the germline ends. Germline CDR1 reads SGHAT; CDR2 reads FQNNGV. In DNA, the CDR3 is TGTGCCAGCAGCCCGACAGCCACTGAAGCTTTCTTT. It translates to CASSPTATEAFF.

This chain links TRBV27 with TRBJ2-1; TRBD2 matches 9 bases. Germline CDR1 reads MNHEY; CDR2 reads SMNVEV (reference sequence). The V gene end was trimmed by 2 bases and the J gene end by 4 bases; junction bases not matched to a gene: 6. The length of the CDR3 is 16 residues. Here the CDR3 DNA reads TGTGCCAGCAGTTTAGACCCGACTAGCGGTTACAATGAGCAGTTCTTC. It yields the protein CASSLDPTSGYNEQFF.

This chain joins TRBV4-2 and TRBJ2-3, with a weak D call TRBD2 (6 bases). Deletions cut 4 bases from V and 0 bases from J, with 14 bases between. From germline, CDR1 is LGHNA and CDR2 YNFKEQ. The CDR3 totals 16 residues. The CDR3 bases are TGTGCCAGCAGCCTGAAGCCGGGACTCAGCACAGATACGCAGTATTTT. This encodes CASSLKPGLSTDTQYF.

The chain uses TRBV4-2 and TRBJ2-1; no reliable D call. Between the trimmed V and J ends, which lost 1 base and 0 bases, there was a span of 7 bases. Germline V lookup: CDR1 LGHNA, CDR2 YNFKEQ. The CDR3 covers 15 residues. CDR3 sequence (DNA): TGTGCCAGCAGCCAAGCAAAGAGCTCCTACAATGAGCAGTTCTTC. It yields the protein CASSQAKSSYNEQFF.

A note on this clone: Relative to the germline gene, one junction end is altered; a read error may explain this. The V gene is TRBV9, the J gene TRBJ2-3, with D possibly matching TRBD2 (7 bases). The CDR3 spans 16 residues. Germline V gene sequence: CDR1 SGDLS, CDR2 YYNGEE. The CDR3 region has the DNA TGTGCCACCAGCGTAGGGGGGGGGCATAGCACAGATACGCAGTATTTT. It yields the protein CATSVGGGHSTDTQYF. The full variable domain, its missing parts supplied by reference TRBV9 and TRBJ2-3, is DSGVTQTPKHLITATGQRVTLRCSPRSGDLSVYWYQQSLDQGLQFLIQYYNGEERAKGNILERFSAQQFPDLHSELNLSSLELGDSALYFCATSVGGGHSTDTQYFGPGTRLTVL.

The V gene is TRBV7-2, the J gene TRBJ2-7; TRBD2 might be the D (5 bases). Trimming took off 5 bases at V and 3 bases at J, with 14 bases between the two ends. This CDR3 region has 14 residues. Germline V gene sequence: CDR1 SGHTA, CDR2 FQGNSA. CDR3 coding DNA: TGTGCCAGCAGCCTTGGACTGGGAGTCTACGAGCAGTACTTC. Amino acid sequence: CASSLGLGVYEQYF.

The V and J genes are TRBV4-2 and TRBJ2-3; D not resolved. Trimming pared 4 bases from V and 4 bases from J, leaving 24 bases between. CDR3 length equals 18 residues. Looked up from germline, CDR1 is LGHNA and CDR2 is YNFKEQ. CDR3 protein: CASSRRSSLGDAPDTQYF. The CDR3 nucleotides read TGTGCCAGCAGCCGCCGATCTAGTCTAGGAGATGCCCCAGATACGCAGTATTTT.

This clone was detected only once. The CDR3 DNA follows: TGTGCCAGTAGTATCGGGGGACAGTTGAACACTGAAGCTTTCTTT. This translates into CASSIGGQLNTEAFF. The chain has TRBV19 and TRBJ1-1; 7 bases align to TRBD1. CDR1 and CDR2 from the germline V gene are LNHDA and SQIVND (reference sequence). This CDR3 is 15 amino acids long. Losses at the gene ends were 3 bases for V and 0 bases for J; bases not matched to a gene: 4.

CDR3 sequence: CASRHSGRGTVNNEQFF. CDR3 sequence (DNA): TGTGCCAGCAGACATAGCGGGAGAGGAACGGTCAACAATGAGCAGTTCTTC. The chain recombines TRBV28 with TRBJ2-1; 9 nucleotides align to TRBD2. The CDR3 has 17 amino acids. Germline-derived CDR1 and CDR2 are MDHEN and SYDVKM. Trimming removed 6 bases from V and 5 bases from J; junction bases left unmatched: 14. The whole variable domain, filled in from reference TRBV28 and TRBJ2-1, reads DVKVTQSSRYLVKRTGEKVFLECVQDMDHENMFWYRQDPGLGLRLIYFSYDVKMKEKGDIPEGYSVSREKKERFSLILESASTNQTSMYLCASRHSGRGTVNNEQFFGPGTRLTVL.

The J gene is TRBJ2-1, the V gene TRBV14, with 14 bases fitting TRBD2. CDR3 length: 15 residues. The germline CDR1 and CDR2 sequences are SGHDN and FVKESK. The junction had 9 bases not matched to a gene; V was cut back by 3 bases and J by 14 bases. The chain's CDR3 is CASSQWTSGRSPEFF. The CDR3 DNA is TGTGCCAGCAGCCAGTGGACTAGCGGGAGGTCGCCGGAGTTCTTC.

The chain is built from TRBV6-5 and TRBJ2-1, with 10 bases lining up with TRBD2. Trimming at V came to 6 bases and at J to 5 bases, leaving 7 bases not matched to a gene. Germline-derived CDR1 and CDR2 are MNHEY and SVGAGI. This CDR3 contains 15 residues. CDR3 DNA: TGTGCCAGCAGAAGGGGGCTAGCGGGAGACAATGAGCAGTTCTTC. As protein: CASRRGLAGDNEQFF.

This clone has just one count. The V call is TRBV9, the J call TRBJ2-1; 9 nucleotides match TRBD1. The CDR3 runs to 14 residues. The J segment lost 7 bases and the V segment lost 3 bases, leaving 5 bases of the junction unmatched. The germline gives CDR1 SGDLS, CDR2 YYNGEE. The CDR3 DNA is TGTGCCAGCAGCGGCGGGACAGGGTGGAATGAGCAGTTCTTC. It encodes CASSGGTGWNEQFF. Looking up the rest from reference TRBV9 and TRBJ2-1 gives the full variable domain: DSGVTQTPKHLITATGQRVTLRCSPRSGDLSVYWYQQSLDQGLQFLIQYYNGEERAKGNILERFSAQQFPDLHSELNLSSLELGDSALYFCASSGGTGWNEQFFGPGTRLTVL.

This chain joins TRBV9 and TRBJ1-4; 9 nucleotides agree with TRBD1. The length of the CDR3 is 15 residues. V lost 1 base and J lost 8; bases outside the gene matches: 6. The V gene's germline CDR1 is SGDLS and CDR2 YYNGEE. DNA for the CDR3: TGTGCCAGCAGCGTATACAGGGGGCCCGGGGAAAAACTGTTTTTT. Protein sequence: CASSVYRGPGEKLFF.